This is a list of T cell receptor beta chains from one sample in a study of T-cell memory formation after mild COVID-19. TCRdb itself ran the 5' RACE reads through MiXCR, one entry per CDR3 protein. The repertoire holds approximately 200,000 distinct CDR3 sequences, with around 15% as singletons. Sequencing was performed on PBMCs or a T cell subset sorted from them (not recorded which). These receptors were taken from an adult woman who had mild COVID-19 (a few samples of this study predate the infection). Cell type and time point are not known. CDR3s include the opening cysteine and the closing phenylalanine or tryptophan. D genes are given only for firm matches. Not every row has a clone size; where given, it reads once, few, many or a size class.

TRBV19	-	-	TRBJ2-5	TGTGCCAGTAGTGCCCGGAAGGGGATTGAAACCCAGTACTTC	CASSARKGIETQYF
TRBV5-4	few	-	TRBJ2-5	TGTGCCAGCAGCTTGATGACAGGCGGTGAGACCCAGTACTTC	CASSLMTGGETQYF
TRBV7-6	many	-	TRBJ2-2	TGTGCCAGCAGCTCGACGACTAGTCGGAACGGGGAGCTGTTTTTT	CASSSTTSRNGELFF
TRBV15	-	-	TRBJ2-7	TGTGCCACCAGCAGAGATCGGGGCAGGTCCTACGAGCAGTACTTC	CATSRDRGRSYEQYF
TRBV3-1	-	-	TRBJ1-1	TGTGCCAGCAGCCAAGTGAACACTGAAGCTTTCTTT	CASSQVNTEAFF
TRBV12-3/TRBV12-4	-	-	TRBJ1-1	TGTGCCAGCAGTTTAAATCCCCCACAGGGCAACACTGAAGCTTTCTTT	CASSLNPPQGNTEAFF
TRBV14	few	TRBD1	TRBJ1-1	TGTGCCAGCAGCCAGAACACAGGGGAAACTGAAGCTTTCTTT	CASSQNTGETEAFF
TRBV7-6	many	-	TRBJ2-1	TGTGCCAGCAGCTTGCTAAGCTCCTACAATGAGCAGTTCTTC	CASSLLSSYNEQFF
TRBV5-6	-	-	TRBJ1-1	TGTGCCAGCAGCTTGGGGGGTAGGGTGAACACTGAAGCTTTCTTT	CASSLGGRVNTEAFF
TRBV5-6	-	TRBD2	TRBJ2-7	TGTGCCAGCAGAAGGACTAGCGGGAACGAGCAGTACTTC	CASRRTSGNEQYF
TRBV23-1	-	-	TRBJ2-5	TGCGCCAGCAGTCGCCGGATCTTAGTAAATAAGAACCAAGAGACCCAGTACTTC	CASSRRILVNKNQETQYF
TRBV5-1	-	-	TRBJ1-1	TGCGCCAGCAGCTTGGCTGCGGGACTAGGGGCGAACACTGAAGCTTTCTTT	CASSLAAGLGANTEAFF
TRBV7-2	few	-	TRBJ2-1	TGTGCCAGCAGCTTTGACGTAGACAATGAGCAGTTCTTC	CASSFDVDNEQFF
TRBV7-8	few	-	TRBJ1-2	TGTGCCAGCAGCTTAGCCTTGGACGGGACGGGCTACACCTTC	CASSLALDGTGYTF
TRBV5-1	many	TRBD1	TRBJ2-1	TGCGCCAGCAGCCCAGGACAGGGCTCCTACAATGAGCAGTTCTTC	CASSPGQGSYNEQFF
TRBV9	few	-	TRBJ1-6	TGTGCCAGCAGCGTAGATTGGGGGCGTTCACCCCTCCACTTT	CASSVDWGRSPLHF
TRBV29-1	-	TRBD2	TRBJ2-3	TGCAGCGTTGCAGCTAGCGGGAGCACAGATACGCAGTATTTT	CSVAASGSTDTQYF
TRBV11-1	many	-	TRBJ2-3	TGTGCCAGCAGCATGATGAAGGGGGATACGCAGTATTTT	CASSMMKGDTQYF
TRBV20-1	few	-	TRBJ1-6	TGCAGTGCTAGAGGCCGGGGGAATTCACCCCTCCACTTT	CSARGRGNSPLHF
TRBV4-1	few	TRBD2	TRBJ2-1	TGCGCCAGCAGCCGGGGACTAGCGGGGGGAAGCTCCTACAATGAGCAGTTCTTC	CASSRGLAGGSSYNEQFF
TRBV5-1	-	TRBD1	TRBJ1-2	TGCGCCAGCAAGGTCACAGGGGATGTCTATGGCTACACCTTC	CASKVTGDVYGYTF
TRBV29-1	few	-	TRBJ2-3	TGCAGCGTCAATACTCAAGATACGCAGTATTTT	CSVNTQDTQYF
TRBV7-9	-	-	TRBJ2-7	TGTGCCAGCAGCACCTCGGAGGAGTTCACCTACGAGCAGTACTTC	CASSTSEEFTYEQYF
TRBV12-3/TRBV12-4	-	TRBD2	TRBJ2-3	TGTGCCAGCAGGTTGGAAGGACTAGCGGGGGAGTATTTT	CASRLEGLAGEYF
TRBV20-1	few	-	TRBJ1-5	TGCAGTGCTAGGGGTAGCAATCAGCCCCAGCATTTT	CSARGSNQPQHF
TRBV18	few	-	TRBJ1-2	TGTGCCAGCTCACCGGACGCCAACTATGGCTACACCTTC	CASSPDANYGYTF
TRBV20-1	few	TRBD2	TRBJ2-7	TGCAGTGCTAGAGCGGGAGCGGGACAGTACTTC	CSARAGAGQYF
TRBV29-1	few	TRBD1	TRBJ2-3	TGCAGCGTTAACAGGGGCCCAGATACGCAGTATTTT	CSVNRGPDTQYF
TRBV7-8	-	-	TRBJ1-1	TGTGCCAGCAGCTTTCGGGAGGGCACTGAAGCTTTCTTT	CASSFREGTEAFF
TRBV7-2	many	-	TRBJ2-3	TGTGCCAGCAGCTTAGAGGTGGGGGGCACAGATACGCAGTATTTT	CASSLEVGGTDTQYF
TRBV18	-	-	TRBJ2-7	TGTGCCAGCTCACCACGTCTAGGAACAGGGCTACTGGAGCAGTACTTC	CASSPRLGTGLLEQYF
TRBV12-3/TRBV12-4	-	-	TRBJ1-1	TGTGCCAGCAGCCCCAACCGCAGGGTTACTGAAGCTTTCTTT	CASSPNRRVTEAFF
TRBV4-3	-	-	TRBJ2-2	TGCGCCAGCAGCCAAGTCGGCCGACTAACCGGGGAGCTGTTTTTT	CASSQVGRLTGELFF
TRBV25-1	few	-	TRBJ2-5	TGTGCCAGCAGTGATAGGGTTCAAGAGACCCAGTACTTC	CASSDRVQETQYF
TRBV12-3/TRBV12-4	few	-	TRBJ2-1	TGTGCCAGCGTCGGGGTGGACAATGAGCAGTTCTTC	CASVGVDNEQFF
TRBV9	many	-	TRBJ2-1	TGTGCCAGCAGCCCCTCGGCGACACATTACAATGAGCAGTTCTTC	CASSPSATHYNEQFF
TRBV27	few	-	TRBJ2-5	TGTGCCGTCGTTGAGTACCAAGAGACCCAGTACTTC	CAVVEYQETQYF
TRBV27	few	TRBD2	TRBJ2-3	TGTGCCAGCAGTTTAATGATTCGGGGGGGCACAGATACGCAGTATTTT	CASSLMIRGGTDTQYF
TRBV29-1	-	-	TRBJ2-7	TGCAGCGTTCCGGGACGGAGCTCCTACGAGCAGTACTTC	CSVPGRSSYEQYF
TRBV12-3/TRBV12-4	few	-	TRBJ2-4	TGTGCCAGCAGATCCGGGACATCCAAAAACATTCAGTACTTC	CASRSGTSKNIQYF
TRBV3-1	few	TRBD1	TRBJ1-5	TGTGCCAGCAGCCAAGGCCCACCCCGACAGGGCCAGCCCCAGCATTTT	CASSQGPPRQGQPQHF
TRBV7-8	-	-	TRBJ2-7	TGTGCCAGCAGCTCTGGGGCGGGAACCTACGAGCAGTACTTC	CASSSGAGTYEQYF
TRBV29-1	few	TRBD1	TRBJ2-1	TGCAGCGTTGGGGGACAGGGGTACAATGAGCAGTTCTTC	CSVGGQGYNEQFF
TRBV3-1	-	TRBD2	TRBJ2-5	TGTGCCAGCAGCGACCTTGGACTAGCGGGGAGACAAGAGACCCAGTACTTC	CASSDLGLAGRQETQYF
TRBV6-5	-	-	TRBJ1-2	TGTGCCAGCAGTTACTCGCCCTCTGACAGAGCGGCTAACTATGGCTACACCTTC	CASSYSPSDRAANYGYTF
TRBV20-1	-	-	TRBJ1-2	TGCAGTGCTAGACCCCCTGGAAGGGGGAACTATGGCTACACCTTC	CSARPPGRGNYGYTF
TRBV20-1	few	-	TRBJ1-2	TGCAGTGCTAGTGGAGGCTGGGGCTACACCTTC	CSASGGWGYTF